What follows describes a single TCR beta chain. What it recognizes is unknown. These data belong to a study of blood T cells in healthy people across ages. Study background: Roughly one uniquely barcoded beta molecule per two T cells was captured.

For the second PCR, which ran for 7 to 11 cycles, a sample-barcoded 5' primer and a J-beta primer mix were used. Each CDR3 protein is one row after TCRdb ran MiXCR on the 5' RACE reads. The sample has over 500,000 distinct CDR3 sequences; about 50% are singletons. Study observations and caveats: Roughly linearly, TCR beta diversity per million T cells fell as age increased. The study could not conclusively compare naive and antigen-experienced cells, given its unsorted PBMCs.

CDR3 length equals 16 residues. V dropped 2 bases and J dropped 1; count of bases not matched to a gene: 5. Germline V gene data show CDR1 as SGHKS and CDR2 as YYEKEE (reference sequence). Donors were healthy Caucasian individuals from Russia aged roughly 6 to 90. The clonotype originates from a woman over 75 in good health. Sequences were obtained from blood. This rearrangement joins TRBV5-5 to TRBJ2-7, with TRBD1 identical over 11 bases. CDR3 in amino acids: CASSLAGTGGSYEQYF. As DNA, the CDR3 is TGTGCCAGCAGCTTAGCCGGGACAGGGGGTTCCTACGAGCAGTACTTC.